Listed below are T cell receptor beta chains from one sample, sequenced in a study of blood T cells in healthy people across ages. Each CDR3 protein gets one entry after TCRdb re-called the 5' RACE reads with MiXCR. The table shows almost 1 million distinct CDR3 sequences, with approximately 50% occurring only once. The sample comprised blood. The origin of the receptors is a woman aged 55-70 years in good health. Each CDR3 is given with its conserved first and last residue. D genes are given only for firm matches. Clone size is stated in some rows and not others, as once, few, many or a class when expanded.

d_gene,v_gene,abundance,j_gene,CDR3aa,CDR3nt
.,TRBV25-1,few,TRBJ1-1,CASNPRVGGITEAFF,TGTGCCAGCAATCCAAGGGTAGGGGGTATCACTGAAGCTTTCTTT
.,TRBV29-1,.,TRBJ2-6,CSVGGNGANVLTF,TGCAGCGTTGGGGGGAATGGGGCCAACGTCCTGACTTTC
.,TRBV20-1,few,TRBJ2-3,CSATTPRNYKDTQYF,TGCAGTGCAACCACCCCTAGGAATTACAAAGATACGCAGTATTTT
TRBD2,TRBV5-1,few,TRBJ2-3,CASRRSVAGVTLGDTQYF,TGCGCCAGCAGACGGTCCGTAGCGGGAGTGACCTTGGGAGATACGCAGTATTTT
TRBD2,TRBV6-5,.,TRBJ2-1,CASSYSGGGSYNEQFF,TGTGCCAGCAGTTACTCGGGCGGGGGTTCCTACAATGAGCAGTTCTTC
TRBD1,TRBV10-1,.,TRBJ2-5,CASSRGQGEETQYF,TGCGCCAGCAGTAGAGGACAGGGAGAAGAGACCCAGTACTTC
TRBD2,TRBV2,.,TRBJ2-3,CASRRERPDTQYF,TGTGCCAGCAGGCGGGAGAGGCCAGATACGCAGTATTTT
TRBD1,TRBV20-1,few,TRBJ1-4,CSATPFWDRGNEKLFF,TGCAGTGCTACCCCCTTCTGGGACAGGGGGAATGAAAAACTGTTTTTT
TRBD2,TRBV20-1,.,TRBJ2-3,CSAPPLAGGRDTQYF,TGCAGTGCACCTCCTCTAGCGGGAGGGAGGGATACGCAGTATTTT
TRBD2,TRBV3-1,few,TRBJ2-7,CASKTSGASYEQYF,TGTGCCAGCAAGACTAGCGGGGCCTCCTACGAGCAGTACTTC
TRBD2,TRBV20-1,few,TRBJ2-1,CSAHGTSVYNEQFF,TGCAGTGCTCATGGGACTAGCGTCTACAATGAGCAGTTCTTC
TRBD1,TRBV12-3/TRBV12-4,.,TRBJ2-7,CASRPTGSPRYEQYF,TGTGCCAGCAGACCGACAGGGAGTCCCCGCTACGAGCAGTACTTC
TRBD2,TRBV20-1,.,TRBJ2-1,CSAWTSGPYNEQFF,TGCAGTGCTTGGACTAGCGGTCCCTACAATGAGCAGTTCTTC
.,TRBV29-1,.,TRBJ2-5,CSVLAYYGQYF,TGCAGCGTGTTGGCCTATTACGGGCAGTACTTC
TRBD2,TRBV20-1,.,TRBJ2-5,CSVGGSWETQYF,TGCAGTGTAGGCGGGAGTTGGGAGACCCAGTACTTC
.,TRBV10-3,.,TRBJ1-1,CAINSGGGWVTEAFF,TGTGCCATCAATTCCGGAGGGGGGTGGGTGACTGAAGCTTTCTTT
TRBD1,TRBV20-1,few,TRBJ2-3,CSARDLDRALTDTQYF,TGCAGTGCTAGAGATCTAGACAGGGCGCTCACAGATACGCAGTATTTT
.,TRBV28,few,TRBJ2-6,CASTSGSGANVLTF,TGTGCCAGCACCTCCGGCTCTGGGGCCAACGTCCTGACTTTC
TRBD2,TRBV7-9,few,TRBJ2-5,CASSLGSSAGVGETQYF,TGTGCCAGCAGCTTAGGGTCATCAGCGGGAGTAGGAGAGACCCAGTACTTC
TRBD1,TRBV4-1,.,TRBJ1-6,CASSQGGQATYNSPLHF,TGCGCCAGCAGCCAAGGGGGACAGGCGACATATAATTCACCCCTCCACTTT
TRBD1,TRBV15,.,TRBJ1-1,CATSRVRTGRANTEAFF,TGTGCCACCAGCAGAGTACGGACAGGGCGCGCGAACACTGAAGCTTTCTTT
.,TRBV4-2,.,TRBJ2-5,CASSQAGQRGETQYF,TGTGCCAGCAGCCAAGCAGGCCAGCGAGGAGAGACCCAGTACTTC
TRBD2,TRBV29-1,few,TRBJ2-5,CSVNREGKETQYF,TGCAGCGTTAACCGGGAGGGTAAAGAGACCCAGTACTTC
.,TRBV20-1,few,TRBJ2-7,CSARDRSTITYEQYF,TGCAGTGCTAGAGATAGGTCGACAATCACCTACGAGCAGTACTTC
.,TRBV20-1,.,TRBJ1-1,CSARDGVDSSNEAFF,TGCAGTGCTAGAGATGGGGTAGACAGCTCCAATGAAGCTTTCTTT
TRBD2,TRBV4-3,.,TRBJ2-7,CASSQLLSGSSYNEQYF,TGCGCCAGCAGCCAACTTTTGAGCGGGAGCTCCTACAATGAGCAGTACTTC
.,TRBV29-1,.,TRBJ1-5,CSVGEGISQPQHF,TGCAGCGTTGGGGAGGGGATCAGTCAGCCCCAGCATTTT
.,TRBV2,.,TRBJ2-1,CASSRWSRDKFF,TGTGCCAGCAGCCGCTGGTCGCGGGATAAGTTCTTC
TRBD1,TRBV28,.,TRBJ1-4,CASSGRQGRDLLFF,TGTGCCAGCAGTGGACGACAGGGCAGGGATTTGCTGTTTTTT
.,TRBV20-1,.,TRBJ2-7,CSALPPGREQYF,TGCAGTGCTCTGCCGCCCGGGCGCGAGCAGTACTTC
.,TRBV6-2/TRBV6-3,.,TRBJ1-5,CASSYNPNEISNQPQHF,TGTGCCAGCAGTTACAACCCGAATGAAATTAGCAATCAGCCCCAGCATTTT
.,TRBV28,.,TRBJ2-5,CASTASRETQYF,TGTGCCAGCACCGCGTCTAGGGAGACCCAGTACTTC
.,TRBV5-1,few,TRBJ2-5,CASSNLGQSQETQYF,TGCGCCAGCAGCAACCTTGGACAAAGTCAAGAGACCCAGTACTTC
TRBD1,TRBV7-6,.,TRBJ2-3,CASSLSWRPGQGRDTQYF,TGTGCCAGCAGCTTAAGTTGGCGACCGGGACAGGGGAGAGATACGCAGTATTTT
.,TRBV29-1,once,TRBJ2-3,CSVDQTGTDTQYF,TGCAGCGTCGATCAAACGGGCACAGATACGCAGTATTTT
.,TRBV4-3,.,TRBJ2-7,CASSQGRQSTYEQYF,TGCGCCAGCAGCCAAGGGAGACAGAGCACCTACGAGCAGTACTTC
.,TRBV9,few,TRBJ2-1,CASAWRDEQFF,TGTGCCAGCGCGTGGAGGGATGAGCAGTTCTTC
.,TRBV5-5,many,TRBJ2-4,CASSFMAEANIQYF,TGTGCCAGCAGCTTCATGGCAGAGGCAAACATTCAGTACTTC
TRBD1,TRBV3-1,.,TRBJ1-2,CASSPRDSGYGYTF,TGTGCCAGCAGCCCCCGGGACAGTGGCTATGGCTACACCTTC
.,TRBV27,.,TRBJ1-2,CASSQQGTRGYTF,TGTGCCAGCAGTCAACAGGGTACACGGGGCTACACCTTC
TRBD2,TRBV6-4,.,TRBJ2-1,CASSGERGNEQFF,TGTGCCAGCAGTGGCGAGCGGGGGAATGAGCAGTTCTTC
.,TRBV4-1,few,TRBJ2-1,CASSQDGVSYNEQFF,TGCGCCAGCAGCCAAGATGGAGTTTCCTACAATGAGCAGTTCTTC
.,TRBV25-1,.,TRBJ2-7,CATKGLFEQYF,TGTGCCACCAAGGGACTCTTTGAGCAGTACTTC
.,TRBV30,.,TRBJ2-5,CAWSGVRGAQETQYF,TGTGCCTGGAGTGGAGTCCGGGGGGCCCAAGAGACCCAGTACTTC
.,TRBV18,.,TRBJ2-7,CASSPSGVGTQYF,TGTGCCAGCTCGCCGTCAGGGGTCGGAACCCAGTACTTC
.,TRBV28,.,TRBJ2-2,CASSLGTSRTGELFF,TGTGCCAGCAGTTTAGGCACCAGTAGGACCGGGGAGCTGTTTTTT
.,TRBV3-1,.,TRBJ1-1,CASSYTSRDTEAFF,TGTGCCAGCAGCTACACTTCAAGGGACACTGAAGCTTTCTTT
.,TRBV6-1,few,TRBJ1-2,CASTGTTYGYTF,TGTGCCAGCACCGGGACAACCTATGGCTACACCTTC
TRBD1,TRBV6-5,few,TRBJ2-7,CASNYLTWDRGYEQYF,TGTGCCAGCAATTATTTAACCTGGGACAGGGGGTACGAGCAGTACTTC
.,TRBV7-2,few,TRBJ2-5,CASSGQRGQETQYF,TGTGCCAGCAGCGGACAGAGGGGGCAAGAGACCCAGTACTTC